The rows below give T cell receptor beta chains drawn from one sample of a study of CD8 T cells in Susac syndrome. TCRdb re-analysed the immunoSEQ multiplex PCR reads in MiXCR, keeping a single row per CDR3 protein. In the table there are about 150,000 distinct CDR3 sequences, roughly 96% of which are singletons. Input material: CD8+ T cells from PBMCs. The receptors here all came from a human donor with multiple sclerosis. The CDR3 runs from the conserved cysteine through the conserved F or W. A D gene is named only where the DNA matches it firmly. Rows give clone size only sometimes, using once, few, many, or a class for an expanded clone.

clone size	V gene	D gene	J gene	CDR3 protein	CDR3 DNA
.	TRBV7-9	TRBD1	TRBJ2-4	CASSPGQGRKNIQYF	TGTGCCAGCAGTCCTGGACAGGGAAGGAAAAACATTCAGTACTTC
.	TRBV20-1	.	TRBJ1-1	CSAPRGPEAFF	TGCAGTGCTCCCAGGGGACCTGAAGCTTTCTTT
.	TRBV28	.	TRBJ2-7	CASSPKGYEQYF	TGTGCCAGCTCCCCAAAGGGATACGAGCAGTACTTC
.	TRBV15	.	TRBJ2-5	CATSREQGPQETQYF	TGTGCCACCAGCAGAGAGCAGGGACCACAAGAGACCCAGTACTTC
.	TRBV29-1	.	TRBJ2-7	CSVEDSSETYEQYF	TGCAGCGTTGAAGATAGCTCCGAGACCTACGAGCAGTACTTC
.	TRBV12-3/TRBV12-4	.	TRBJ1-1	CASRPTGKAPAFF	TGTGCCAGCAGGCCAACAGGAAAAGCTCCCGCTTTCTTT
.	TRBV20-1	.	TRBJ2-7	CSARMGNEQYF	TGCAGTGCTAGAATGGGGAACGAGCAGTACTTC
.	TRBV6-5	TRBD2	TRBJ2-5	CASSHLAGGTQETQYF	TGTGCCAGCAGTCACTTAGCGGGGGGCACACAAGAGACCCAGTACTTC
.	TRBV12-3/TRBV12-4	TRBD1	TRBJ2-2	CASSPRQGLNTGELFF	TGTGCCAGCAGTCCCCGACAGGGGCTGAACACCGGGGAGCTGTTTTTT
.	TRBV29-1	.	TRBJ2-7	CSAISRISYEQYF	TGCAGCGCAATAAGTCGGATATCCTACGAGCAGTACTTC
.	TRBV5-1	.	TRBJ2-3	CASRSREGGTDTQYF	TGCGCCAGCAGATCCAGGGAAGGGGGCACAGATACGCAGTATTTT
.	TRBV24-1	.	TRBJ2-2	CATSEGAPGELFF	TGTGCCACCAGTGAGGGGGCCCCCGGGGAGCTGTTTTTT
.	TRBV29-1	TRBD1	TRBJ2-3	CSVEAQGVWADTQYF	TGCAGCGTTGAAGCTCAGGGGGTGTGGGCAGATACGCAGTATTTT
.	TRBV29-1	.	TRBJ2-1	CSVAGGARNEQFF	TGCAGCGTTGCTGGGGGGGCCAGAAATGAGCAGTTCTTC
.	TRBV23-1	.	TRBJ1-2	CASSRLGLYGYTF	TGCGCCAGCAGTAGGCTGGGGTTATATGGCTACACCTTC
.	TRBV20-1	.	TRBJ1-1	CSADLGGGTEAFF	TGCAGTGCCGATTTGGGGGGCGGCACTGAAGCTTTCTTT
.	TRBV20-1	TRBD2	TRBJ2-1	CSASRTSGGADEQFF	TGCAGTGCTTCCAGGACTAGCGGGGGGGCCGATGAGCAGTTCTTC
.	TRBV5-1	TRBD1	TRBJ2-1	CASSSTPGQGINEQFF	TGCGCCAGCAGCTCAACACCGGGACAGGGAATCAATGAGCAGTTCTTC
once	TRBV29-1	.	TRBJ2-7	CSVESSRGEQYF	TGCAGCGTTGAGTCCAGCAGGGGCGAGCAGTACTTC
.	TRBV20-1	TRBD2	TRBJ2-7	CSAITSGNSYEQYF	TGCAGTGCTATCACTAGCGGAAACTCCTACGAGCAGTACTTC
.	TRBV6-6	TRBD1	TRBJ1-1	CASSPGQGLGAFF	TGTGCCAGCAGTCCCGGACAGGGCCTCGGAGCTTTCTTT
.	TRBV20-1	.	TRBJ2-3	CSASLDTQYF	TGCAGTGCTAGTTTAGATACGCAGTATTTT
.	TRBV19	.	TRBJ2-1	CASSIDSYNEQFF	TGTGCCAGTAGTATCGATTCATACAATGAGCAGTTCTTC
.	TRBV19	TRBD2	TRBJ2-7	CASSSVSGFRTYEQYF	TGTGCCAGTAGTTCGGTTAGCGGGTTCAGGACCTACGAGCAGTACTTC
.	TRBV3-1	TRBD1	TRBJ2-1	CASSRIPGQGYNEQFF	TGTGCCAGCAGCCGAATCCCGGGACAGGGCTACAATGAGCAGTTCTTC
.	TRBV20-1	TRBD1	TRBJ1-3	CSAKQQGTWTGNTIYF	TGCAGTGCGAAACAACAGGGGACATGGACCGGAAACACCATATATTTT
.	TRBV6-1	.	TRBJ2-7	CASRDYEQYF	TGTGCCAGCAGGGACTACGAGCAGTACTTC
once	TRBV5-6	TRBD1	TRBJ2-5	CASRQTGGGETQYF	TGTGCCAGCCGACAGACAGGGGGCGGTGAGACCCAGTACTTC
.	TRBV9	TRBD2	TRBJ2-1	CASSVISGGNEQFF	TGTGCCAGCAGCGTGATTAGCGGGGGCAATGAGCAGTTCTTC
.	TRBV9	.	TRBJ1-1	CASSVVRGTEAFF	TGTGCCAGCAGCGTAGTCCGGGGCACTGAAGCTTTCTTT
.	TRBV9	.	TRBJ1-2	CASSVGRDPGRGYTF	TGTGCCAGCAGCGTGGGCCGGGACCCTGGTAGAGGCTACACCTTC
.	TRBV30	.	TRBJ2-1	CAYSGYNEQFF	TGTGCCTATTCGGGGTACAATGAGCAGTTCTTC